The table lists the clone carrying this T cell receptor (beta chain) with a count of one. Its antigen is not known. There are 14 residues in the CDR3. V dropped 6 bases and J dropped 1 base, with 13 bases sitting between them. Looked up from germline, CDR1 is MNHNS and CDR2 is SASEGT. These data are taken from a study of cytomegalovirus exposure and HLA in healthy donors. Overall study findings and caveats: A later analysis showed HLA-associated TCR beta chains outstripping equally common others in clonal expansion. Analyses of presence/absence relied on an assumption of roughly uniform sequencing depth across donors.

PCR involved 60 Vbeta and 13 Jbeta primers. The protocol was immunoSEQ multiplex PCR, while the TCRdb copy is restricted to in-frame clones and leaves out a portion. The sample yields some 150,000 clones, 82% seen once. The chain has TRBV6-1 and TRBJ2-7, with D perhaps matching TRBD2 (5 bases). Sequenced material: PBMCs. The TCR comes from a man aged 30-40 years in good health and CMV-seropositive. CDR3 in amino acids: CASRERGISYEQYF. Here the CDR3 DNA reads TGTGCCAGCAGGGAACGGGGAATATCCTACGAGCAGTACTTC.